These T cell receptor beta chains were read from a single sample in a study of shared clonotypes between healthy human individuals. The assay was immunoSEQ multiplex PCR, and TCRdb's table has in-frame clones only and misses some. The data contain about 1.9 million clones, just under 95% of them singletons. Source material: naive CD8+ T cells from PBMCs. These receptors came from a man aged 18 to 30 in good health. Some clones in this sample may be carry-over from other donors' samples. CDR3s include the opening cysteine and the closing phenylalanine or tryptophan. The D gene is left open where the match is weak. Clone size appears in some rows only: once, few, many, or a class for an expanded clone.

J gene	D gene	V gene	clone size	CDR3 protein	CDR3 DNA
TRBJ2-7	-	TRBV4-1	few	CASSQDAWPYEQYF	TGCGCCAGCAGCCAAGACGCTTGGCCCTACGAGCAGTACTTC
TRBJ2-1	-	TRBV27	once	CASNAGFSYNEQFF	TGTGCCAGCAATGCGGGTTTCTCCTACAATGAGCAGTTCTTC
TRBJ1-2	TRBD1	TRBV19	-	CASSTLQGARGYTF	TGTGCCAGTAGTACCTTACAGGGGGCAAGAGGCTACACCTTC
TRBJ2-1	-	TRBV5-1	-	CASSPPSVRVWNEQFF	TGCGCCAGCAGCCCACCCTCAGTTAGGGTGTGGAATGAGCAGTTCTTC
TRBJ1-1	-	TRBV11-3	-	CASSFKGQNTEAFF	TGTGCCAGCAGCTTTAAGGGACAGAACACTGAAGCTTTCTTT
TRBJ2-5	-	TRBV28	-	CASRGRIQETQYF	TGTGCCAGCAGAGGCAGAATTCAAGAGACCCAGTACTTC
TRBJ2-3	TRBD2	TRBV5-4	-	CASRWAGVTDTQYF	TGTGCCAGCAGGTGGGCGGGGGTCACAGATACGCAGTATTTT
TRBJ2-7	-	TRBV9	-	CASSGSPGHFNEQYF	TGTGCCAGCAGCGGATCCCCGGGGCACTTCAACGAGCAGTACTTC
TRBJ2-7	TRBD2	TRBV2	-	CASSETAGTYEQYF	TGTGCCAGCAGTGAGACAGCGGGAACGTACGAGCAGTACTTC
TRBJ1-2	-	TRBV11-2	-	CASSLAGAWYGYTF	TGTGCCAGCAGCTTAGCGGGGGCATGGTATGGCTACACCTTC